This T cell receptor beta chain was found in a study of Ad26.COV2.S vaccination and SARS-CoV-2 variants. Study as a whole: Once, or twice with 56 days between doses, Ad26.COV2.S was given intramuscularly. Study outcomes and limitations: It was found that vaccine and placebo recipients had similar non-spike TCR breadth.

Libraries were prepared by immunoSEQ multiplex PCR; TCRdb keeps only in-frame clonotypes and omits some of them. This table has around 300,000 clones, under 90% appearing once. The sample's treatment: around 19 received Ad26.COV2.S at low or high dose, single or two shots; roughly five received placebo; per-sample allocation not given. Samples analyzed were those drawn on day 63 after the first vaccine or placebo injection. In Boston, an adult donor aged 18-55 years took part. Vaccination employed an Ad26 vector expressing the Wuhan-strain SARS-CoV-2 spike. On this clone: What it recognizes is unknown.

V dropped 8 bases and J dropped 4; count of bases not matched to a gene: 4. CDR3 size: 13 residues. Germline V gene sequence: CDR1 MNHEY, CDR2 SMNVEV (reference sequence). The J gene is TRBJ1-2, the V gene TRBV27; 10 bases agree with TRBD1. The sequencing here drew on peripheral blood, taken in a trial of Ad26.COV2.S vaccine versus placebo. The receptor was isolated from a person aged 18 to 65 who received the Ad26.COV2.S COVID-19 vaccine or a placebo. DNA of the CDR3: TGTGCCAGCGGACAGGGGGGAGCCTATGGCTACACCTTC. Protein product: CASGQGGAYGYTF.